The 8 T cell receptor beta chains in this list originate from one sample, sequenced in a study of cytomegalovirus exposure and HLA in healthy donors. Primers for the PCR totalled 60 Vbeta and 13 Jbeta. The assay was immunoSEQ multiplex PCR, and TCRdb's table has in-frame clones only and misses some. Of some 140,000 clones in the sample, roughly four fifths were seen once. Sequenced sample: PBMCs. These receptor sequences come from a female donor in good health and CMV-seropositive.

The chain combines TRBV10-3 with TRBJ2-7; TRBD2 matches 8 bases. J lost 0 bases, V lost 6 bases, and 10 bases had no gene match. This CDR3 comprises 16 residues. Germline assignment: CDR1 ENHRY and CDR2 SYGVKD. The CDR3 nucleotides are TGTGCCATCAGCGGGAATAGCGGGGATAGCTCCTACGAGCAGTACTTC. It translates to CAISGNSGDSSYEQYF.

The chain carries TRBV18 and TRBJ1-1, with 9 bases matching TRBD1. From germline, CDR1 is KGHSH and CDR2 LQKENI. V shed 5 bases, J shed 3 bases, and the junction held 13 bases outside the gene matches. CDR3 size: 17 residues. CDR3 bases: TGTGCCAGCTCATTGGGCCTTCGACAGGGGGTAGACACTGAAGCTTTCTTT. Its translation is CASSLGLRQGVDTEAFF. Using reference TRBV18 and TRBJ1-1 for the parts outside the CDR3, the full variable domain is NAGVMQNPRHLVRRRGQEARLRCSPMKGHSHVYWYRQLPEEGLKFMVYLQKENIIDESGMPKERFSAEFPKEGPSILRIQQVVRGDSAAYFCASSLGLRQGVDTEAFFGQGTRLTVV.

The rearrangement uses TRBV19 and TRBJ1-1, with D hard to call. The CDR3 contains 15 residues. CDR1 LNHDA and CDR2 SQIVND come from the germline V gene (reference sequence). The V and J ends lost 7 bases and 1 base respectively, with 16 bases between them. The CDR3 region has the DNA TGTGCCAGTATCCTTGGTGGCGGCGGGAACACTGAAGCTTTCTTT. It encodes CASILGGGGNTEAFF.

This chain joins TRBV6-4 and TRBJ2-2; tentative D call: TRBD1 (7 bases). Trimming stripped 2 bases from V and 3 bases from J, with 16 bases between. CDR1 and CDR2 (germline): MRHNA, SNTAGT. This CDR3 has 17 amino acids. CDR3 amino acids: CASSDGEGRGDTGELFF. The CDR3 bases are TGTGCCAGCAGTGACGGCGAAGGCAGGGGGGACACCGGGGAGCTGTTTTTT.

This sequence joins TRBV12-5 and TRBJ2-5; D not certain. The V gene lost 1 base and the J gene lost 5 bases, with 20 bases spanning the gap. CDR1 is LGHNT, CDR2 FRNRAP, per germline. This CDR3 is built from 17 residues. The CDR3 bases are TGTGCTAGTGGTTTGGGAAAGAGTAGCAGCAAGCAGGAGACCCAGTACTTC. Protein sequence: CASGLGKSSSKQETQYF.

The chain has TRBV19 and TRBJ1-5; weak D call: TRBD1 (5 bases). V was cut by 8 bases and J by 0 bases, with 14 bases left in between. CDR1 is LNHDA and CDR2 is SQIVND in the germline V gene (reference sequence). This CDR3 contains 15 residues. DNA of the CDR3: TGTGCCAGTGAAGTTGGGGGAGGTAGCAATCAGCCCCAGCATTTT. This codes for CASEVGGGSNQPQHF.

Here the CDR3 reads CASSLDPLYNEQFF. The CDR3 DNA reads TGTGCCAGCAGCTTAGATCCCCTTTACAATGAGCAGTTCTTC. The rearrangement uses TRBV7-9 and TRBJ2-1; D remains ambiguous. CDR1 is SEHNR and CDR2 is FQNEAQ in the germline V gene (reference sequence). The CDR3 covers 14 residues. Between the trimmed V and J ends, which lost 1 base and 4 bases, there was a span of 8 bases.

The rearrangement joins TRBV7-3 to TRBJ2-2; the match to TRBD2 covers 7 bases. The germline gives CDR1 SGHTA, CDR2 FQGTGA. Trimming at V came to 4 bases and at J to 1 base, leaving 15 bases not matched to a gene. This CDR3 is 19 amino acids long. CDR3 residues: CASSSMGGVDSVNTGELFF. As DNA, the CDR3 is TGTGCCAGCAGCTCCATGGGGGGGGTGGATAGCGTGAACACCGGGGAGCTGTTTTTT.